The clone carrying this T cell receptor (beta chain) was detected a few times. Antigen: not known. Germline CDR1 reads MGHRA; CDR2 reads YSYEKL. The V gene lost 0 bases and the J gene lost 2 bases, with 14 bases spanning the gap. The CDR3 extends over 16 amino acids. This sample was taken from a study of identical twins. General study results and limits: Model-predicted out-of-frame TCR alpha sharing fell below observed values in monozygotic twins.

TCRdb reanalysed the 5' RACE reads using MiXCR and keeps one entry per CDR3 protein. The repertoire has hundreds of thousands of distinct CDR3 sequences, under 9.5% of them found once; the top ten carry less than 2.5%. The sample was also linked to a second study, of yellow fever vaccine responses in identical twins. That report adds: Reportedly, the response of twins' T cells to the vaccine seemed partly convergent, partly personalized.

This chain connects TRBV4-1 to TRBJ2-7; perhaps TRBD1 as D (5 bases). Sequences were obtained from memory (CD45RO+) T cells sorted from blood. The origin of this receptor is a young woman in good health. CDR3 DNA sequence: TGCGCCAGCAGCCAAGATCCCCGGACACCTACCTACGAGCAGTACTTC. Protein sequence: CASSQDPRTPTYEQYF.